This passage covers 22 T cell receptor beta chains from one sample sequenced in a study of Graves' ophthalmopathy and Graves' hyperthyroidism. Scientists amplified the TCR beta CDR3 regions from RNA transcripts. RT-PCR in the first round used HTBI primers; a second-round multiplex PCR followed. A single record per CDR3 protein comes from TCRdb applying MiXCR to the multiplex PCR reads. The top ten hold roughly 2.4% of the sample, which has more than 300,000 distinct CDR3 sequences, about a sixth seen once. The sequenced sample was peripheral blood. The receptors derive from an adult woman with stable Graves' hyperthyroidism.

The V call is TRBV2, the J call TRBJ2-7, with 10 bases fitting TRBD1. The germline gives CDR1 SNHLY, CDR2 FYNNEI. The CDR3 is 14 amino acids. V gave up 9 bases and J gave up 3 bases; unmatched junction bases: 8. CDR3 amino acids: CASTGTGALYEQYF. CDR3 sequence (DNA): TGTGCCAGTACCGGGACAGGGGCCCTCTACGAGCAGTACTTC.

J is TRBJ1-1 and V is TRBV10-3; D may be TRBD1 (5 bases). V was pared by 10 bases and J by 3 bases, with 15 bases between. Germline V lookup: CDR1 ENHRY, CDR2 SYGVKD. The CDR3 is made up of 13 amino acids. The CDR3 loop reads CATRWGEDTEAFF. The CDR3 DNA follows: TGTGCCACCCGATGGGGGGAGGACACTGAAGCTTTCTTT.

At least ten counts were recorded for this clonotype. This chain uses TRBV18 with TRBJ1-2, with TRBD1 as a possible D gene (5 bases). Trimming removed 1 base from V and 4 bases from J, with 19 bases in between. Germline values: CDR1 KGHSH, CDR2 LQKENI. This CDR3 has 17 amino acids. The DNA for the CDR3 is TGTGCCAGCTCACCACAGAGAAGGGACTGGCGGTTCTATGGCTACACCTTC. Protein product: CASSPQRRDWRFYGYTF.

This clonotype was counted at least ten times. Here the CDR3 reads CASSYLRGQSPLHF. The CDR3 DNA sequence: TGTGCCAGCAGTTACCTCAGGGGGCAATCACCCCTCCACTTT. This chain links TRBV6-5 with TRBJ1-6, with TRBD1 matching 8 bases. This CDR3 is 14 amino acids long. The J segment lost 10 bases and the V segment lost 2 bases, leaving 4 bases of the junction unmatched. Per the germline V gene, CDR1 is MNHEY and CDR2 is SVGAGI.

The V gene is TRBV16, the J gene TRBJ1-2; TRBD1 matches 9 bases. The CDR3 is 16 residues long. Per germline, CDR1 KGHSY and CDR2 FQNENV. V trimming: 2 bases; J trimming: 6 bases; junction bases outside the gene matches: 10. This CDR3 reads CASSQAGQGGLDGYTF. DNA for the CDR3: TGTGCCAGCAGCCAAGCGGGACAGGGAGGATTAGATGGCTACACCTTC.

Ten or more counts support this clonotype. The rearrangement joins TRBV11-2 to TRBJ2-5, with 7 bases lining up with TRBD1. The CDR3 consists of 13 residues. Germline lookup yields CDR1 SGHAT and CDR2 FQNNGV. Trimming removed 6 bases from V and 3 bases from J; junction bases left unmatched: 4. CDR3 region: CASRATGEETQYF. The CDR3 DNA follows: TGTGCCAGCAGAGCAACAGGGGAAGAGACCCAGTACTTC.

This clonotype was seen at least ten times. V usage is TRBV19 and J usage is TRBJ1-2, with TRBD1 identical over 9 bases. Trimming removed 7 bases from V and 3 bases from J; junction bases left unmatched: 6. The CDR3 is 14 residues long. CDR1 and CDR2 (germline): LNHDA, SQIVND (reference sequence). The CDR3 protein is CASTPGQGYYGYTF. The DNA for the CDR3 is TGTGCCAGTACCCCGGGACAGGGATACTATGGCTACACCTTC.

This clonotype was detected many times. The J gene is TRBJ2-2, the V gene TRBV20-1; TRBD2 matches 10 bases. The CDR3 has 15 residues. Germline CDR1 DFQATT, CDR2 SNEGSKA (reference sequence). J was trimmed by 3 bases and V by 5 bases; bases with no gene match: 6. This CDR3 is CSAQSGTSDTGELFF. The CDR3 DNA follows: TGCAGTGCTCAAAGCGGGACTAGCGACACCGGGGAGCTGTTTTTT.

This clonotype was seen repeatedly, ten times or more. The rearrangement joins TRBV20-1 to TRBJ2-7; no firm D call. Germline loops: CDR1 DFQATT, CDR2 SNEGSKA (reference sequence). This CDR3 comprises 15 residues. V was pared by 5 bases and J by 0 bases, with 17 bases between. The DNA for the CDR3 is TGCAGTGCTGGCCCCCAGAACCGGGCCTCCTACGAGCAGTACTTC. Protein: CSAGPQNRASYEQYF.

This clonotype showed up many times. The chain recombines TRBV6-2 or TRBV6-3 with TRBJ2-2; TRBD1 or TRBD2 may be the D gene (5 bases each). CDR1 and CDR2 from the germline V gene are MNHEY and SVGEGT. Trimming removed 6 bases from V and 4 bases from J, with 21 bases in between. CDR3 size: 17 residues. CDR3 residues: CASRRRDPRAGTGELFF. As DNA, the CDR3 is TGTGCCAGCAGGAGACGGGACCCCCGGGCCGGCACCGGGGAGCTGTTTTTT.

This clonotype was detected ten times or more. V is TRBV24-1 and J is TRBJ1-2; weak D call: TRBD1 (6 bases). Germline V gives CDR1 KGHDR, CDR2 SFDVKD. With 4 bases removed from V and 6 bases from J, the gap between germline ends came to 11 bases. The CDR3 consists of 13 residues. The CDR3 spells CATSERPGDGYTF. As DNA, the CDR3 is TGTGCCACCAGTGAGCGACCAGGGGATGGCTACACCTTC.

This clonotype was recorded at least ten times. A much larger clone differs from this one at a single base, so this may be a read error. The chain uses TRBV6-1 and TRBJ1-5, with D possibly matching TRBD1 (5 bases). Germline-derived CDR1 and CDR2 are MNHNS and SASEGT. The germline V and J ends were trimmed by 8 bases and 5 bases, with 13 bases remaining between them. The CDR3 is 13 residues long. CDR3 sequence reads: CASGDPPYQPQHF. The CDR3 region has the DNA TGTGCCAGCGGGGACCCACCTTATCAGCCCCAGCATTTT.

In this sample, this clonotype turned up a few times. The V gene is TRBV5-1, the J gene TRBJ2-4; 9 nucleotides line up with TRBD1. This CDR3 is built from 15 residues. V shed 3 bases and J 6 bases; nucleotides not matched to a gene: 7. In germline, CDR1 is SGHRS, CDR2 YFSETQ. As DNA, the CDR3 is TGCGCCAGCAGCTGGGGGGACAGGGAAGGAAACATTCAGTACTTC. It specifies CASSWGDREGNIQYF.

This clonotype has at least ten counts. The chain employs TRBV12-5 and TRBJ2-2; D gene unclear. CDR1 is LGHNT and CDR2 is FRNRAP in the germline V gene. The V end was cut by 9 bases, the J end by 2 bases, with 13 bases between. This CDR3 spans 14 amino acids. The CDR3 here is CASMNRENTGELFF. As DNA, the CDR3 is TGTGCTAGCATGAATCGCGAAAACACCGGGGAGCTGTTTTTT. Full variable domain (remainder filled in from reference TRBV12-5 and TRBJ2-2): DARVTQTPRHKVTEMGQEVTMRCQPILGHNTVFWYRQTMMQGLELLAYFRNRAPLDDSGMPKDRFSAEMPDATLATLKIQPSEPRDSAVYFCASMNRENTGELFFGEGSRLTVL.

This clonotype was observed many times. The chain links TRBV11-2 to TRBJ1-2; TRBD1 agrees at 7 bases. The CDR3 contains 16 residues. V was pared by 4 bases and J by 4 bases, with 12 bases of the junction left unmatched. CDR1 is SGHAT and CDR2 is FQNNGV in the germline V gene. The CDR3 coding sequence is TGTGCCAGCAGCTCCCAGGGGGACCGGGCTGGCTATGGCTACACCTTC. This gives the protein CASSSQGDRAGYGYTF. The full variable domain, with the rest looked up from reference TRBV11-2 and TRBJ1-2, is EAGVAQSPRYKIIEKRQSVAFWCNPISGHATLYWYQQILGQGPKLLIQFQNNGVVDDSQLPKDRFSAERLKGVDSTLKIQPAKLEDSAVYLCASSSQGDRAGYGYTFGSGTRLTVV.

This clonotype appeared many times. The chain carries TRBV27 and TRBJ2-5, with D perhaps TRBD1 (6 bases). Germline CDR1 is MNHEY and CDR2 is SMNVEV (reference sequence). The germline V and J ends were trimmed by 5 bases and 7 bases, with 20 bases remaining between them. The CDR3 is 15 residues long. CDR3 amino acids: CASSLNRDGKGTQYF. As DNA, the CDR3 is TGTGCCAGCAGTCTAAACAGGGACGGGAAGGGGACCCAGTACTTC.

This clonotype has ten or more counts. The chain uses TRBV19 and TRBJ1-1; D unresolved. V was cut by 11 bases and J by 6 bases, with 19 bases left in between. Germline V gene sequence: CDR1 LNHDA, CDR2 SQIVND (reference sequence). This CDR3 has 13 residues. The CDR3 nucleotides are TGTGCCCCTGGACCCCGGACCTTCCCTGAAGCTTTCTTT. It codes for CAPGPRTFPEAFF. Using reference TRBV19 and TRBJ1-1 for the parts outside the CDR3, the full variable domain is DGGITQSPKYLFRKEGQNVTLSCEQNLNHDAMYWYRQDPGQGLRLIYYSQIVNDFQKGDIAEGYSVSREKKESFPLTVTSAQKNPTAFYLCAPGPRTFPEAFFGQGTRLTVV.

This clonotype was picked up many times. The chain couples TRBV6-2 or TRBV6-3 to TRBJ1-5, with D maybe TRBD1 (6 bases). CDR3 length: 18 amino acids. Germline lookup yields CDR1 MNHEY and CDR2 SVGEGT. Trimming removed 0 bases from V and 1 base from J, with 16 bases in between. The CDR3 nucleotides read TGTGCCAGCAGTTACTCGATAGGACAGCTTGGGAGCAATCAGCCCCAGCATTTT. Translating gives CASSYSIGQLGSNQPQHF.

In its sample, this clonotype was seen many times. The rearrangement links TRBV15 to TRBJ2-5; maybe TRBD2 (6 bases). Looked up from germline, CDR1 is LNHNV and CDR2 is YYDKDF (reference sequence). There are 14 residues in the CDR3. The V gene lost 4 bases and the J gene lost 0 bases, with 9 bases spanning the gap. The CDR3 loop reads CATSTAGNQETQYF. DNA of the CDR3: TGTGCCACCAGCACGGCGGGGAACCAAGAGACCCAGTACTTC.

This clonotype was seen at least ten times. The V gene is TRBV28, the J gene TRBJ1-1, with D unclear. Trimming took off 7 bases at V and 11 bases at J, with 17 bases between the two ends. The length of the CDR3 is 12 residues. The germline CDR1 and CDR2 sequences are MDHEN and SYDVKM. The CDR3 protein is CASIEAASVAFF. The CDR3 nucleotides are TGTGCCAGCATTGAAGCAGCCAGCGTGGCTTTCTTT. The variable domain in full, with the rest retrieved from reference TRBV28 and TRBJ1-1, is DVKVTQSSRYLVKRTGEKVFLECVQDMDHENMFWYRQDPGLGLRLIYFSYDVKMKEKGDIPEGYSVSREKKERFSLILESASTNQTSMYLCASIEAASVAFFGQGTRLTVV.

This clonotype was seen more than once but under ten times. V and J are TRBV27 and TRBJ1-1; D is possibly TRBD1 (6 bases). The V end was cut by 6 bases, the J end by 2 bases, with 10 bases between. The CDR3 extends over 13 amino acids. Germline CDR1 is MNHEY and CDR2 is SMNVEV (reference sequence). CDR3 nucleotide sequence: TGTGCCAGCAGGTACAGGGATAACACTGAAGCTTTCTTT. Protein: CASRYRDNTEAFF.

This chain connects TRBV19 to TRBJ1-5, with a weak D call TRBD1 (5 bases). V shed 6 bases and J shed 2 bases, with 11 bases lying between them. Germline V lookup: CDR1 LNHDA, CDR2 SQIVND (reference sequence). The CDR3 has 14 amino acids. DNA for the CDR3: TGTGCCAGTAGCAGGGCGGAGGGCAATCAGCCCCAGCATTTT. Its protein product is CASSRAEGNQPQHF.